Below are 4 T cell receptor beta chains sequenced from a single sample in a study of T-cell memory formation after mild COVID-19. TCRdb re-analysed the 5' RACE reads in MiXCR, keeping a single row per CDR3 protein. This sample has 120,000 to 150,000 distinct CDR3 sequences, with about 6% found just once. Sample: PBMCs or a T cell subset sorted from them (not recorded which). The receptor source for this set is an adult woman who had mild COVID-19 (a few samples of this study predate the infection). Cell type and time point are not known.

The table lists this clonotype with a few counts. The rearrangement joins TRBV24-1 to TRBJ2-1; weak D call: TRBD2 (7 bases). This CDR3 is built from 16 residues. Trimming stripped 4 bases from V and 7 bases from J, with 19 bases between. Germline V lookup: CDR1 KGHDR, CDR2 SFDVKD. The CDR3 DNA reads TGTGCCACCAGTGACCAGAGGGGGGGGCAGTCAAATGAGCAGTTCTTC. Translated, it gives CATSDQRGGQSNEQFF.

This clonotype was detected many times. This chain uses TRBV5-6 with TRBJ2-2; D uncertain. Trimming took 5 bases from V and 3 from J, leaving 5 bases between them. Germline V gives CDR1 SGHDT, CDR2 YYEEEE. The CDR3 length is 12 residues. The CDR3 loop is CASSWDTGELFF. The DNA of the CDR3 is TGTGCCAGCAGTTGGGACACCGGGGAGCTGTTTTTT.

In this sample, this clonotype turned up many times. The genes are TRBV5-1 and TRBJ2-1; no clear D. This CDR3 contains 15 residues. Germline V lookup: CDR1 SGHRS, CDR2 YFSETQ. The ends were cut back, 0 bases at V and 0 bases at J, with 7 bases in the middle. The CDR3: CASSLADSSYNEQFF. The CDR3 DNA is TGCGCCAGCAGCTTGGCGGATAGCTCCTACAATGAGCAGTTCTTC.

This sequence joins TRBV5-1 and TRBJ2-5; D not resolved. Per the germline V gene, CDR1 is SGHRS and CDR2 is YFSETQ. V dropped 1 base and J dropped 2 bases, with 6 bases sitting between them. The CDR3 totals 13 residues. The CDR3 DNA reads TGCGCCAGCAGCTTGCACGGTCAAGAGACCCAGTACTTC. Its translation is CASSLHGQETQYF.